This TCR beta chain stems from a study of T-cell memory formation after mild COVID-19. This clonotype has more than one count but fewer than ten. Its antigen is currently unknown. The study's findings and limits: The study found contracting CD4+ clones mainly in CM and EM and contracting CD8+ clones in EMRA.

Between the trimmed V and J ends, which lost 0 bases and 11 bases, there was a span of 11 bases. Germline CDR1 reads LGHDT; CDR2 reads YNNKEL (reference sequence). This CDR3 region has 13 residues. MiXCR, run by TCRdb on the 5' RACE reads, gives a single entry per CDR3 protein. The repertoire has a few hundred thousand distinct CDR3 sequences, 20% to 25% of them found once; the top ten carry around 13%. Sequences were obtained from PBMCs or a T cell subset sorted from them (not recorded which). The origin of this receptor is an adult woman who had mild COVID-19 (a few samples of this study predate the infection). Cell type and time point are not known. The chain recombines TRBV3-1 with TRBJ2-1; TRBD1 or TRBD2 may be the D gene (5 bases each). The CDR3 is CASSQEGTGKQFF. The CDR3 nucleotides are TGTGCCAGCAGCCAAGAAGGGACCGGAAAGCAGTTCTTC.